A selection of T cell receptor beta chains follows, all from one sample in a study of CD8 T cells in Susac syndrome. TCRdb re-called the immunoSEQ multiplex PCR reads with MiXCR, one entry per CDR3 protein. Seen here are 300,000 to 350,000 distinct CDR3 sequences, about 91% observed once, and the top ten hold roughly 0.064%. Material: CD4+ T cells from PBMCs. These receptors were collected from a human donor with multiple sclerosis. Each CDR3 is given without its conserved first and last residue.

j_gene: TRBJ2-3; v_gene: TRBV14; CDR3aa: ASSQLLETDTQY
j_gene: TRBJ2-3; v_gene: TRBV7-3; CDR3aa: ASSLERTSGRRADTQY
j_gene: TRBJ2-3; v_gene: TRBV20-1; CDR3aa: SARGTSSSTDTQY
j_gene: TRBJ1-6; v_gene: TRBV5-8; CDR3aa: ASSFLGPPLH
j_gene: TRBJ1-1; v_gene: TRBV5-1; CDR3aa: ASSLAGGGSEAF
j_gene: TRBJ1-1; v_gene: TRBV25-1; CDR3aa: ASRTRGRNTEAF
j_gene: TRBJ2-3; v_gene: TRBV11-2; CDR3aa: ASSSALAGAADTQY
j_gene: TRBJ2-4; v_gene: TRBV20-1; CDR3aa: SAVEDPAKNIQY
j_gene: TRBJ1-2; v_gene: TRBV29-1; CDR3aa: SVEQGSYGYT
j_gene: TRBJ2-7; v_gene: TRBV5-1; CDR3aa: ASKVQPDSYEQY
j_gene: TRBJ1-1; v_gene: TRBV19; CDR3aa: ATRQGQNTEAF
j_gene: TRBJ2-5; v_gene: TRBV7-2; CDR3aa: ASSLAGRGTYQETQY
j_gene: TRBJ1-1; v_gene: TRBV18; CDR3aa: ASSARQGPTNTEAF